This T cell receptor beta chain stems from a study of human T cells and chemical hapten exposure. Regarding time point: pre-sensitization, week 0. Treatment reported: therapeutic diphenylcyclopropenone sensitization with weekly scalp DPC. Each patch test followed a blood draw. TCRdb re-derived calls from the RACE reads in MiXCR, one entry per CDR3 protein. This sample has roughly 100,000 distinct CDR3 sequences, with about 10% found just once. The table lists this clonotype with many counts. At one boundary the junction diverges from the germline segment, which might be a read error. Germline V gene data show CDR1 as SGHRS and CDR2 as YFSETQ. The CDR3 is made up of 15 amino acids.

The chain is built from TRBV5-1 and TRBJ1-6; D is unresolved. The material sequenced was whole blood, taken in connection with sensitization to the hapten diphenylcyclopropenone (DPC). This clonotype originated in an older woman with alopecia areata. Some clones in this sample may be carry-over from other donors' samples. The CDR3 region is CASSPTPVENSPLHF. In nucleotides, the CDR3 is TGCGCCAGCAGCCCAACCCCCGTCGAGAATTCACCCCTCCATTTT.